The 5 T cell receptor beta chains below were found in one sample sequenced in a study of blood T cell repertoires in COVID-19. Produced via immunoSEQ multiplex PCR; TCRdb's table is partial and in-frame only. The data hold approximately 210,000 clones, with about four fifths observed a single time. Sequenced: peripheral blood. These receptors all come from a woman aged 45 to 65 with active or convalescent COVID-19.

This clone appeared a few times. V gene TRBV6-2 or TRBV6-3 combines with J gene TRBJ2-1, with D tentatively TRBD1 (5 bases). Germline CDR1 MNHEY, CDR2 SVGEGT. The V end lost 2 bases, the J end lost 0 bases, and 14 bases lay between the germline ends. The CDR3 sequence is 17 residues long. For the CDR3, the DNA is TGTGCCAGCAGTTACCCCTTTGGGGCTGGCTCCTACAATGAGCAGTTCTTC. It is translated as CASSYPFGAGSYNEQFF.

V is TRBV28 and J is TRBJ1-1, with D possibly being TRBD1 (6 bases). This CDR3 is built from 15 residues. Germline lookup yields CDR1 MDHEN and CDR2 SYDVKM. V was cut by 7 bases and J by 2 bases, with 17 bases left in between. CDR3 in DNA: TGTGCCAGCACCCTCTCTGCAGGGGAAAACACTGAAGCTTTCTTT. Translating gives CASTLSAGENTEAFF. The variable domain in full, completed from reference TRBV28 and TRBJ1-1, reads DVKVTQSSRYLVKRTGEKVFLECVQDMDHENMFWYRQDPGLGLRLIYFSYDVKMKEKGDIPEGYSVSREKKERFSLILESASTNQTSMYLCASTLSAGENTEAFFGQGTRLTVV.

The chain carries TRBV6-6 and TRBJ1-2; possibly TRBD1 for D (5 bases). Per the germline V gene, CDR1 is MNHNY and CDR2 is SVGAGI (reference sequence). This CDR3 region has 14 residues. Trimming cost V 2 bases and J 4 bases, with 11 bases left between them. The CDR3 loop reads CASSYRGVVYGYTF. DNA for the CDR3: TGTGCCAGCAGTTACAGGGGCGTAGTCTATGGCTACACCTTC.

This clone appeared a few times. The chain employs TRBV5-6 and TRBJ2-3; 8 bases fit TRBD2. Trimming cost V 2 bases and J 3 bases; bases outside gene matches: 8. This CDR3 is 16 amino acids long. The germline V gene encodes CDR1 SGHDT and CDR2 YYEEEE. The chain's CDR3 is CASSLVSGSGTDTQYF. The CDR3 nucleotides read TGTGCCAGCAGCTTAGTAAGCGGGAGTGGTACAGATACGCAGTATTTT.

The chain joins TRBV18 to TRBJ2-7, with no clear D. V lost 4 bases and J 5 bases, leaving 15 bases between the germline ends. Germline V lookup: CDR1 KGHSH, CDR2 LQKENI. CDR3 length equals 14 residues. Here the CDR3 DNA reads TGTGCCAGCTCACTACAACACGTGTCCCACGAGCAGTACTTC. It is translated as CASSLQHVSHEQYF.